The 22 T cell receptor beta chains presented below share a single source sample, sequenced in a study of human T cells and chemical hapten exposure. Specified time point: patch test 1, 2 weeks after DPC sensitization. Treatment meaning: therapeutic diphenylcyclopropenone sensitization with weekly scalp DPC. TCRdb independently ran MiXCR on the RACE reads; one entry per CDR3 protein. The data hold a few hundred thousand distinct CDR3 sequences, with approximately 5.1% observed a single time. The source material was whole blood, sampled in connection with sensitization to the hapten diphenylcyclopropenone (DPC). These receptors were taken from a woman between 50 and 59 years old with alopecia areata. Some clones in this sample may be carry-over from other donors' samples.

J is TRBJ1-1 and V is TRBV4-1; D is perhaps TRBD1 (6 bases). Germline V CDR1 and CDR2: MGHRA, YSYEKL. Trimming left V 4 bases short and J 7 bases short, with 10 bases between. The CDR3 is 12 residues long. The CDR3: CASSRTASEAFF. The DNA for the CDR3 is TGCGCCAGCAGCCGGACAGCCAGTGAAGCTTTCTTT.

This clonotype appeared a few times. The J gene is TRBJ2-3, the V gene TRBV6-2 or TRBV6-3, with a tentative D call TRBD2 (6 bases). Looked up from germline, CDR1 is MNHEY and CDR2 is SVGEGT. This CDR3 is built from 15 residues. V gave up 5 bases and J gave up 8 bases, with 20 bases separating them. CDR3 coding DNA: TGTGCCAGCAGTGATACTAGCTGGAGGTTGGGTACGCAGTATTTT. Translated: CASSDTSWRLGTQYF.

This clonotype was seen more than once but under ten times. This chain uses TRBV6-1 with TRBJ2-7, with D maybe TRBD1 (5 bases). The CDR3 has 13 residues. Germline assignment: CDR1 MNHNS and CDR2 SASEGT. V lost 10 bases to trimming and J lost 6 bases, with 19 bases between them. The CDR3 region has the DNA TGTGCCACCCTCCGCAGGGTGGAAGGCGAGCAGTACTTC. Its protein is CATLRRVEGEQYF.

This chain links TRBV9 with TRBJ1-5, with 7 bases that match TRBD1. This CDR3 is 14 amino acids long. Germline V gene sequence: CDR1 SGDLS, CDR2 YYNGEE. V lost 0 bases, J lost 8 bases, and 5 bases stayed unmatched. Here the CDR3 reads CASSVGGQLKPQHF. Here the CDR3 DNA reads TGTGCCAGCAGCGTAGGGGGACAGTTGAAGCCCCAGCATTTT. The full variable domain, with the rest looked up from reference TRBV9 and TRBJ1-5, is DSGVTQTPKHLITATGQRVTLRCSPRSGDLSVYWYQQSLDQGLQFLIQYYNGEERAKGNILERFSAQQFPDLHSELNLSSLELGDSALYFCASSVGGQLKPQHFGDGTRLSIL.

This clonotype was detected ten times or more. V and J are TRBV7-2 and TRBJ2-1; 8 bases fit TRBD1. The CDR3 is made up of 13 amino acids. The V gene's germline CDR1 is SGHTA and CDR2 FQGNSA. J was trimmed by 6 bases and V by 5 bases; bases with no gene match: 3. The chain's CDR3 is CASSPGQANEQFF. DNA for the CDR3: TGTGCCAGCAGCCCGGGACAGGCCAATGAGCAGTTCTTC.

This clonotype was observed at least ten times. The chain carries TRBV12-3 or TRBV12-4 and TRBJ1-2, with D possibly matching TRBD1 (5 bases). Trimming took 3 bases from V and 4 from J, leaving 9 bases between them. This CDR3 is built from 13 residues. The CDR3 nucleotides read TGTGCCAGCAGTTTGCGGGACGGCTATGGCTACACCTTC. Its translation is CASSLRDGYGYTF.

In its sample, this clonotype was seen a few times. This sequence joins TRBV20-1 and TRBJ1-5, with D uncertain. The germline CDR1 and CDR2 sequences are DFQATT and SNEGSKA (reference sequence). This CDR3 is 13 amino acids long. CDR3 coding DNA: TGCACCCACCCCCGGGTTAGCAATCAGCCCCAGCATTTT. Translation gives CTHPRVSNQPQHF.

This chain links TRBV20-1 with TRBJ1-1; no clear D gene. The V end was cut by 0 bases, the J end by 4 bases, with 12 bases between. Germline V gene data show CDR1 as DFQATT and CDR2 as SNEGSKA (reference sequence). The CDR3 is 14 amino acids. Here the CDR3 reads CSARDLKRSTEAFF. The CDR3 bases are TGCAGTGCTAGAGATCTTAAAAGGAGCACTGAAGCTTTCTTT.

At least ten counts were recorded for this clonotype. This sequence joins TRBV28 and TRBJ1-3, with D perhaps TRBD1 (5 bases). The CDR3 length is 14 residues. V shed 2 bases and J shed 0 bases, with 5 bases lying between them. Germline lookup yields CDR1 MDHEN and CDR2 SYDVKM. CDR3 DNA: TGTGCCAGCAGTTTAGGACACTCTGGAAACACCATATATTTT. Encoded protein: CASSLGHSGNTIYF.

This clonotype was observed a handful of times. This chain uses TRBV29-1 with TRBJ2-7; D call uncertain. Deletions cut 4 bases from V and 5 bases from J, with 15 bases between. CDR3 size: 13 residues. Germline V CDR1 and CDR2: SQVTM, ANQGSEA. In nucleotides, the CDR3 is TGCAGCGTTGTAAGTAGGGTTGGCCACGAGCAGTACTTC. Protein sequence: CSVVSRVGHEQYF.

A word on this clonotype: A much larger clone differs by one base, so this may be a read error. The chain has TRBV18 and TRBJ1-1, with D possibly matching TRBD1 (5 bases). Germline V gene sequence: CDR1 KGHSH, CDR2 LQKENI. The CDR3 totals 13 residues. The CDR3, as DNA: TGTGCCAGCTCACCGGAATGGGGCACTGTAGCTTTCTTT. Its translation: CASSPEWGTVAFF.

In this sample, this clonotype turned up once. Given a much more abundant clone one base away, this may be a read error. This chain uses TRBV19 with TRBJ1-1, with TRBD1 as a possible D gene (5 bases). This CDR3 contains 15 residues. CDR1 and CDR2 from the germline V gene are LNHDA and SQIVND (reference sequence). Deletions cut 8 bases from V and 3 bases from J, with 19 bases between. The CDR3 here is CASGRRRGRDTEAFF. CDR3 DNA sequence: TGTGCCAGTGGCCGTAGGAGGGGCAGGGACACTGAAGCTTTCTTT.

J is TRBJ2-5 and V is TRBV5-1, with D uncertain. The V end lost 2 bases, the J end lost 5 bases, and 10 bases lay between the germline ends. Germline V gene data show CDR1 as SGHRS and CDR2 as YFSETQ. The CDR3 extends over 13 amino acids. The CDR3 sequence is CASSFTTRETQYF. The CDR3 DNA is TGCGCCAGCAGCTTCACGACGAGGGAGACCCAGTACTTC.

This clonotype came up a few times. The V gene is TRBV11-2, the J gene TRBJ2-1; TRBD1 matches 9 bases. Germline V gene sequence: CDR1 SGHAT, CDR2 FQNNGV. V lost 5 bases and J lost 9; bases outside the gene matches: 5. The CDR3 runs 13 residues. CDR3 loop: CASSPRTGVEQFF. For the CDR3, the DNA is TGTGCCAGCAGCCCCAGGACAGGGGTTGAGCAGTTCTTC.

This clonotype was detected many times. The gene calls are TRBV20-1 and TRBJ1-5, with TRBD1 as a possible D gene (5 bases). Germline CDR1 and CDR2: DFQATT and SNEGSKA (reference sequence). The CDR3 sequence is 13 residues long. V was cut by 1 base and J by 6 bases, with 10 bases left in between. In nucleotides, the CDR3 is TGCAGTGCTAGAGCAGGGACGGGTCAGCCCCAGCATTTT. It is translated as CSARAGTGQPQHF.

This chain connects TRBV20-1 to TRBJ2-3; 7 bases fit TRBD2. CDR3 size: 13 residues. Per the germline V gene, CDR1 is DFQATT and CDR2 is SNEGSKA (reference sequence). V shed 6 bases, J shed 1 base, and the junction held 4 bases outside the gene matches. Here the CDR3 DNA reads TGCAGTGCCGAGCTAGCGGGCACAGATACGCAGTATTTT. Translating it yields CSAELAGTDTQYF.

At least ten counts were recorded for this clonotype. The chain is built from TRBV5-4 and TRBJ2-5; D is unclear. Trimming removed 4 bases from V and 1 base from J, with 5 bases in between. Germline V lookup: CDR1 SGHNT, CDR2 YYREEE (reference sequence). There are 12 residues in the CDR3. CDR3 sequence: CASSMFQETQYF. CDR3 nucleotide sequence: TGTGCCAGCAGCATGTTCCAAGAGACCCAGTACTTC.

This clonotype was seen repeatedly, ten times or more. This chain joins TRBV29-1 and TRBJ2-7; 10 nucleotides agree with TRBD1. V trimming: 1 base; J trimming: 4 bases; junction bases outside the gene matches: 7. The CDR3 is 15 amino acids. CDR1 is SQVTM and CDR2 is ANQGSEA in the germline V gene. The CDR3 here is CSVEGRDRGAYEQYF. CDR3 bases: TGCAGCGTTGAAGGCCGGGACAGGGGTGCGTACGAGCAGTACTTC.

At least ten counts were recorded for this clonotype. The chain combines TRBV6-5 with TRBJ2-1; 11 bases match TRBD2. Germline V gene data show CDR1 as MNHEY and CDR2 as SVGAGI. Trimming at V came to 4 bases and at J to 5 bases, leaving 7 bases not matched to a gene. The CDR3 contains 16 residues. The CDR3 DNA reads TGTGCCAGCAGTTTGACTAGCGGGGCGATCCACAATGAGCAGTTCTTC. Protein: CASSLTSGAIHNEQFF.

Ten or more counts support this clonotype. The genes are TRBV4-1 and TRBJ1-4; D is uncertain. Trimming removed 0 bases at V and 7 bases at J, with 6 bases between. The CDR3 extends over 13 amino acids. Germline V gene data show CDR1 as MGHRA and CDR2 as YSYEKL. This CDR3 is CASSQDGREKLFF. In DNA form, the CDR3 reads TGCGCCAGCAGCCAAGACGGCCGTGAAAAACTGTTTTTT.

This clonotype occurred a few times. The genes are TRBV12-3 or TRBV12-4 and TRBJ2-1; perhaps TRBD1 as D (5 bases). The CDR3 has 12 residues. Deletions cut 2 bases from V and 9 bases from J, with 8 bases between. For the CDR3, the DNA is TGTGCCAGCAGTTTAATGGGGCTTGAGCAGTTCTTC. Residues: CASSLMGLEQFF.

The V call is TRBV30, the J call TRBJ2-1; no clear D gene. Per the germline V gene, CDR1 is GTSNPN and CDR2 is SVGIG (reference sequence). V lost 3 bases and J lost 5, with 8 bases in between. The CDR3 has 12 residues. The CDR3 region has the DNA TGTGCCTGGAGCTTCAGTAACAATGAGCAGTTCTTC. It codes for CAWSFSNNEQFF.